The 24 T cell receptor beta chains listed next were all sequenced from one sample in a study of blood T cell repertoires in COVID-19. Here immunoSEQ multiplex PCR was the method, and the copy in TCRdb shows in-frame clones only, minus some. The sample includes roughly 150,000 clones, 75% to 85% seen only once; the top ten take approximately 9.4%. The sample consisted of peripheral blood. These receptors were collected from a woman between 50 and 59 years old with acute or convalescent COVID-19.

This chain joins TRBV2 and TRBJ2-1, with TRBD1 as a possible D gene (6 bases). V shed 4 bases and J shed 0 bases, with 10 bases lying between them. This CDR3 region has 15 residues. CDR1 is SNHLY and CDR2 is FYNNEI in the germline V gene. Here the CDR3 reads CASSVRGGSYNEQFF. The CDR3 bases are TGTGCCAGCAGTGTGAGAGGGGGCTCCTACAATGAGCAGTTCTTC.

The chain recombines TRBV4-1 with TRBJ1-1; D not certain. This CDR3 has 16 residues. CDR1 MGHRA and CDR2 YSYEKL come from the germline V gene. V lost 2 bases and J 0 bases, leaving 13 bases between the germline ends. In nucleotides, the CDR3 is TGCGCCAGCAGCCAACGTCCAGACAACATGAACACTGAAGCTTTCTTT. As protein: CASSQRPDNMNTEAFF.

The J gene is TRBJ2-3, the V gene TRBV11-3; TRBD2 matches at 9 bases. V lost 1 base and J lost 2; bases outside the gene matches: 1. The CDR3 covers 15 residues. Germline CDR1 reads SGHNT; CDR2 reads YENEEA. CDR3: CASSLGGGDTDTQYF. DNA of the CDR3: TGTGCCAGCAGCTTAGGCGGGGGGGACACAGATACGCAGTATTTT. The variable domain in full, with the rest retrieved from reference TRBV11-3 and TRBJ2-3, is EAGVVQSPRYKIIEKKQPVAFWCNPISGHNTLYWYLQNLGQGPELLIRYENEEAVDDSQLPKDRFSAERLKGVDSTLKIQPAELGDSAVYLCASSLGGGDTDTQYFGPGTRLTVL.

The chain couples TRBV2 to TRBJ1-4; TRBD1 aligns across 12 bases. This CDR3 has 14 amino acids. Unmatched junction bases numbered 3, after V lost 6 bases and J lost 7 bases. CDR1 SNHLY and CDR2 FYNNEI come from the germline V gene. DNA for the CDR3: TGTGCCAGCAGCTGGGACAGGGGGCTTGAAAAACTGTTTTTT. It encodes CASSWDRGLEKLFF.

This clone was detected only once. The chain recombines TRBV7-2 with TRBJ2-1, with D perhaps TRBD2 (5 bases). Per the germline V gene, CDR1 is SGHTA and CDR2 is FQGNSA. V dropped 5 bases and J dropped 9 bases, with 14 bases sitting between them. This CDR3 has 13 amino acids. CDR3 residues: CASSIGPAGEQFF. In DNA, the CDR3 is TGTGCCAGCAGCATAGGACCGGCGGGTGAGCAGTTCTTC.

CDR3 in amino acids: CASTPGDRHTGELFF. The DNA for the CDR3 is TGTGCCAGCACTCCGGGTGATCGTCACACCGGGGAGCTGTTTTTT. The chain couples TRBV7-8 to TRBJ2-2; D is unresolved. The CDR3 length is 15 residues. Trimming pared 7 bases from V and 3 bases from J, leaving 15 bases between. Per the germline V gene, CDR1 is SGHVS and CDR2 is FQNEAQ.

This chain links TRBV5-1 with TRBJ1-1, with 7 positions matching TRBD1. CDR1 is SGHRS and CDR2 is YFSETQ in the germline V gene. Losses at the gene ends were 5 bases for V and 5 bases for J; bases not matched to a gene: 12. The CDR3 covers 15 residues. In DNA, the CDR3 is TGCGCCAGCAGGATGACAGGGTCAGAAGGTACTGAAGCTTTCTTT. Residues: CASRMTGSEGTEAFF.

The V gene is TRBV7-9, the J gene TRBJ2-2; 10 bases match TRBD2. V shed 3 bases and J 5 bases; nucleotides not matched to a gene: 6. CDR1 is SEHNR and CDR2 is FQNEAQ in the germline V gene (reference sequence). The CDR3 runs 16 residues. In nucleotides, the CDR3 is TGTGCCAGCAGCTTCCTACTAGCGGGGAGGACCGGGGAGCTGTTTTTT. It specifies CASSFLLAGRTGELFF. The full variable domain, with the rest looked up from reference TRBV7-9 and TRBJ2-2, is DTGVSQNPRHKITKRGQNVTFRCDPISEHNRLYWYRQTLGQGPEFLTYFQNEAQLEKSRLLSDRFSAERPKGSFSTLEIQRTEQGDSAMYLCASSFLLAGRTGELFFGEGSRLTVL.

The rearrangement joins TRBV13 to TRBJ1-2, with 7 nucleotides matching TRBD1. In germline, CDR1 is PRHDT, CDR2 FYEKMQ (reference sequence). CDR3 size: 18 residues. J gave up 6 bases and V 2 bases, and 18 bases lay outside the gene matches. CDR3 residues: CASSLTPFPEGANHGYTF. The CDR3 bases are TGTGCCAGCAGCTTAACCCCCTTCCCGGAGGGGGCTAATCATGGCTACACCTTC. Full variable domain (remainder filled in from reference TRBV13 and TRBJ1-2): AAGVIQSPRHLIKEKRETATLKCYPIPRHDTVYWYQQGPGQDPQFLISFYEKMQSDKGSIPDRFSAQQFSDYHSELNMSSLELGDSALYFCASSLTPFPEGANHGYTFGSGTRLTVV.

The chain couples TRBV5-1 to TRBJ2-5; TRBD1 aligns across 8 bases. There are 14 residues in the CDR3. Germline CDR1 and CDR2: SGHRS and YFSETQ. Losses at the gene ends were 8 bases for V and 5 bases for J; bases not matched to a gene: 11. The DNA of the CDR3 is TGCGCCAGTTTGAACAGGGGGGCAGGGGAGACCCAGTACTTC. Translation gives CASLNRGAGETQYF.

The V gene is TRBV18, the J gene TRBJ2-4, with 8 positions matching TRBD1. Unmatched junction bases numbered 7, after V lost 0 bases and J lost 0 bases. The CDR3 sequence is 18 residues long. Germline V lookup: CDR1 KGHSH, CDR2 LQKENI. In DNA form, the CDR3 reads TGTGCCAGCTCACCACCGGGACAGGTCGGCCTAGCCAAAAACATTCAGTACTTC. It is translated as CASSPPGQVGLAKNIQYF.

The chain is built from TRBV18 and TRBJ1-4; D remains ambiguous. Germline values: CDR1 KGHSH, CDR2 LQKENI. V was pared by 3 bases and J by 2 bases, with 16 bases between. The CDR3 covers 17 residues. CDR3 amino acids: CASSPGGAGATNEKLFF. DNA of the CDR3: TGTGCCAGCTCACCGGGAGGCGCCGGCGCCACTAATGAAAAACTGTTTTTT.

The genes are TRBV5-1 and TRBJ2-5, with D possibly TRBD2 on 6 matching bases. This CDR3 has 15 amino acids. Germline loops: CDR1 SGHRS, CDR2 YFSETQ. The germline V and J ends were trimmed by 0 bases and 3 bases, with 12 bases remaining between them. The CDR3 sequence is CASSLAGPSEETQYF. The CDR3 region has the DNA TGCGCCAGCAGCTTGGCCGGCCCTAGCGAAGAGACCCAGTACTTC.

This chain links TRBV7-2 with TRBJ2-1; D remains ambiguous. Trimming cost V 4 bases and J 0 bases, with 4 bases left between them. The germline gives CDR1 SGHTA, CDR2 FQGNSA. The CDR3 consists of 13 residues. The CDR3 reads CASSSSSYNEQFF. DNA of the CDR3: TGTGCCAGCAGCTCTAGCTCCTACAATGAGCAGTTCTTC. Full variable domain (outside the CDR3, taken from reference TRBV7-2 and TRBJ2-1): GAGVSQSPSNKVTEKGKDVELRCDPISGHTALYWYRQSLGQGLEFLIYFQGNSAPDKSGLPSDRFSAERTGGSVSTLTIQRTQQEDSAVYLCASSSSSYNEQFFGPGTRLTVL.

The V and J genes are TRBV27 and TRBJ2-2; 7 nucleotides agree with TRBD1. The junction had 7 bases not matched to a gene; V was cut back by 6 bases and J by 0 bases. CDR1 and CDR2 from the germline V gene are MNHEY and SMNVEV (reference sequence). The CDR3 has 16 residues. In DNA form, the CDR3 reads TGTGCCAGCAGGCTACAGGGGTTCGCGAACACCGGGGAGCTGTTTTTT. Translating it yields CASRLQGFANTGELFF.

The V gene is TRBV5-4, the J gene TRBJ2-1; 12 bases line up with TRBD2. CDR3 length: 14 amino acids. V shed 7 bases, J shed 9 bases, and the junction held 8 bases outside the gene matches. Germline CDR1 SGHNT, CDR2 YYREEE (reference sequence). The CDR3 loop reads CASGLAGGKTEQFF. The CDR3 nucleotides read TGTGCCAGCGGCCTAGCGGGGGGGAAAACTGAGCAGTTCTTC. Combining the CDR3 with reference TRBV5-4 and TRBJ2-1 gives the whole variable domain ETGVTQSPTHLIKTRGQQVTLRCSSQSGHNTVSWYQQALGQGPQFIFQYYREEENGRGNFPPRFSGLQFPNYSSELNVNALELDDSALYLCASGLAGGKTEQFFGPGTRLTVL.

The chain combines TRBV18 with TRBJ1-6, with 7 bases lining up with TRBD1. V lost 3 bases, J lost 0 bases, and 5 bases stayed unmatched. The CDR3 has 17 amino acids. Germline V CDR1 and CDR2: KGHSH, LQKENI. In DNA form, the CDR3 reads TGTGCCAGCTCACCGGGACAGCCAAGCTCCTATAATTCACCCCTCCACTTT. Amino acids: CASSPGQPSSYNSPLHF.

The V and J genes are TRBV5-6 and TRBJ1-5, with D possibly TRBD1 on 5 matching bases. Trimming removed 0 bases from V and 0 bases from J, with 13 bases in between. Looked up from germline, CDR1 is SGHDT and CDR2 is YYEEEE. The CDR3 covers 17 residues. CDR3 loop: CASSLVSTEPSNQPQHF. The CDR3 DNA sequence: TGTGCCAGCAGCTTGGTTTCGACAGAACCTAGCAATCAGCCCCAGCATTTT.

This chain joins TRBV5-4 and TRBJ2-7, with a tentative D call TRBD2 (6 bases). Germline V gene data show CDR1 as SGHNT and CDR2 as YYREEE (reference sequence). The CDR3 spans 16 residues. V was shortened by 0 bases and J by 2 bases, with 15 bases between the two germline ends. Here the CDR3 reads CASSLGVADDTYEQYF. Written as DNA, the CDR3 is TGTGCCAGCAGCTTGGGAGTAGCGGATGATACCTACGAGCAGTACTTC.

The chain uses TRBV5-6 and TRBJ2-7; D is unclear. CDR3 size: 14 residues. Per germline, CDR1 SGHDT and CDR2 YYEEEE. V shed 0 bases and J shed 3 bases, with 10 bases lying between them. This CDR3 is CASSLAGAYYEQYF. The CDR3 nucleotides read TGTGCCAGCAGCTTGGCTGGAGCTTACTACGAGCAGTACTTC.

The V and J genes are TRBV30 and TRBJ1-2; 10 bases align to TRBD1. V gave up 0 bases and J gave up 8 bases; unmatched junction bases: 12. Germline V gives CDR1 GTSNPN, CDR2 SVGIG (reference sequence). The CDR3 has 16 residues. CDR3 in DNA: TGTGCCTGGAGTGTACGCACGGGACAGGGGATTAAAGGCTACACCTTC. Protein: CAWSVRTGQGIKGYTF.

V usage is TRBV7-2 and J usage is TRBJ2-7, with a tentative D call TRBD2 (5 bases). V dropped 6 bases and J dropped 2 bases, with 14 bases sitting between them. The CDR3 totals 14 residues. Germline CDR1 is SGHTA and CDR2 is FQGNSA. As DNA, the CDR3 is TGTGCCAGCAGACCCACGAGGGCCCCCTACGAGCAGTACTTC. Its translation: CASRPTRAPYEQYF.

V is TRBV3-1 (or the pseudogene TRBV3-2) and J is TRBJ2-7; 9 bases map to TRBD1. After removal of 1 base from V and 6 bases from J, the junction contained 10 bases not matched to a gene. The CDR3 spans 16 residues. Germline assignment: CDR1 LGHDT and CDR2 YNNKEL (reference sequence). The CDR3 nucleotides are TGTGCCAGCAGCCAAGGTACCCCGGGACAGGGTACCGAGCAGTACTTC. It yields the protein CASSQGTPGQGTEQYF.

V gene TRBV27 combines with J gene TRBJ1-6; possible D gene TRBD1, 6 bases. Trimming cost V 8 bases and J 0 bases, with 17 bases left between them. The CDR3 runs 17 residues. Per the germline V gene, CDR1 is MNHEY and CDR2 is SMNVEV (reference sequence). CDR3 sequence: CASATTGGRSYNSPLHF. CDR3 DNA: TGTGCCAGCGCTACGACAGGCGGGCGCTCCTATAATTCACCCCTCCACTTT.